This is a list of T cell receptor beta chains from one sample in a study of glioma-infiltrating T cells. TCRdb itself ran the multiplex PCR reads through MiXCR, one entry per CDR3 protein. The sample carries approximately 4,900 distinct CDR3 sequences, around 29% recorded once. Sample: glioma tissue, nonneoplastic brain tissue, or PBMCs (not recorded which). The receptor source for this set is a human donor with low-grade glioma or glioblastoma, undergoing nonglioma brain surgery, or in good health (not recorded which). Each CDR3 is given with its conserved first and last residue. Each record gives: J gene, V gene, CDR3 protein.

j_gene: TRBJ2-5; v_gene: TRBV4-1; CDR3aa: CASSQVTGWETQYF
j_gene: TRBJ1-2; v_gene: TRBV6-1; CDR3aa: CASSEESGTF
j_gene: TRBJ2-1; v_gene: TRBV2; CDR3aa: CASRTPGLGEQFF
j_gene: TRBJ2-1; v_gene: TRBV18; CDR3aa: CASSRRDKNNEQFF
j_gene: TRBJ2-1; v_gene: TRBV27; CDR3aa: CASSFSHNGQFF
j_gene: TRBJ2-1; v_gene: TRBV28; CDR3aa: CATQGLGSSYNEQFF
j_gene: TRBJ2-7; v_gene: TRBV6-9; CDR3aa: CVSSYGTGTYEEYF
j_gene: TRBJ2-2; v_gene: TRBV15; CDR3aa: CATSREAGALLF
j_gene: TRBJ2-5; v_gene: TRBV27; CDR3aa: CASSWPFGETQYF
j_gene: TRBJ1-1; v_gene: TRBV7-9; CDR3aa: CATRQQNTEAFF
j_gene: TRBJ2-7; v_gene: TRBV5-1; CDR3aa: CASSLTGDYEQYF
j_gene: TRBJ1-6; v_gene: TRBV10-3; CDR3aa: CAISEPPEGSNSPLHF
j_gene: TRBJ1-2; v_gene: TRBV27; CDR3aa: CASSLGQGVYGYTF
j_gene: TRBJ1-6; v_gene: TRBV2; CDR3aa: CASSGINSPLHF
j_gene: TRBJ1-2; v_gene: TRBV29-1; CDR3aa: CSVFSMGTNYGYTF
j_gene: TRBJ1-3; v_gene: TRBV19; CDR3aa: CASSIYGDGNTIYF
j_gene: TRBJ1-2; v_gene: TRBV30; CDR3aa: CAWSSNLGDGYTF
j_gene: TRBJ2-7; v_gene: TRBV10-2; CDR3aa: CASSGQGVSYEQYF
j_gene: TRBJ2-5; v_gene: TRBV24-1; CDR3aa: CATQSSIGEETQYF
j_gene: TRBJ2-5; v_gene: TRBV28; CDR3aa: CASSLSPAGGQETQYF
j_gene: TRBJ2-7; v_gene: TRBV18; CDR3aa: CASSPLWGASAYEQYF
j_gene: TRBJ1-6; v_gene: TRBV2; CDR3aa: CAGSGTGVKNSPLHF
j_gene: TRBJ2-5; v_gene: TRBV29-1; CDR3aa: CSVVKKETQYF
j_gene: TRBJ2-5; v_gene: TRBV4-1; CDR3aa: CASSPIGRGAQETQYF
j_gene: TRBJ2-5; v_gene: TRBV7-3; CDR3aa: CASSPASGREETQYF
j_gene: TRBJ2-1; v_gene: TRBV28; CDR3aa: CASSPLYGGLSF
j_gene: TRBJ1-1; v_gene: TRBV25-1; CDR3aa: CASKNGEAFF
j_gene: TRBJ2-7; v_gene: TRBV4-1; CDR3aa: CASSVRTGVNEQYF
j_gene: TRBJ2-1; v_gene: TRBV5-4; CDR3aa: CASSPGGSYNEQFF
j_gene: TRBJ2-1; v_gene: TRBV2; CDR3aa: CASTLLASGGVEQFF
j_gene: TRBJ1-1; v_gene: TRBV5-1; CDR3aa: CASSLGQANTEAFF
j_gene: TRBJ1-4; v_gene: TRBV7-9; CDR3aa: CASSLAASGTGNEKLFF
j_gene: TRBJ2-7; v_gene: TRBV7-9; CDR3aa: CASSSLGTPYEQYF
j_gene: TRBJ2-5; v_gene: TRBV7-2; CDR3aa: CASSLYLVGTLQETQYF
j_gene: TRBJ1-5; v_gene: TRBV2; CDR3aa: CASSTGLNQPQHF
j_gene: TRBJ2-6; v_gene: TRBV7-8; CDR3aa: CASSPRESGANVLTF
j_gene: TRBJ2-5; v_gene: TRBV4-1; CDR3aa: CASSPRLAGQETQYF
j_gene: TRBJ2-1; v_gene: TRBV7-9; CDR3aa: CASSQTISYEQFF